A selection of T cell receptor beta chains follows, all from one sample in a study of T-cell memory formation after mild COVID-19. TCRdb ran MiXCR on the 5' RACE reads and lists one entry per CDR3 protein. The table includes hundreds of thousands of distinct CDR3 sequences, approximately 15% detected once. Sequencing used PBMCs or a T cell subset sorted from them (not recorded which). These receptors were collected from a man between 18 and 35 years old who had mild COVID-19 (a few samples of this study predate the infection). Cell type and time point are not known. The CDR3 runs from the conserved cysteine through the conserved F or W. Each record gives: D gene, J gene, clone size, V gene, CDR3 protein, CDR3 DNA. D genes are given only for firm matches. Size values are once, few and many counts, or a class for expanded clones, and some rows have none.

NA	TRBJ2-7	few	TRBV7-2	CASSWGDYEQYF	TGTGCCAGCAGTTGGGGGGATTACGAGCAGTACTTC
NA	TRBJ1-2	NA	TRBV28	CASSLEGGGYGYTF	TGTGCCAGCAGTTTGGAAGGCGGGGGCTATGGCTACACCTTC
TRBD1	TRBJ2-5	few	TRBV19	CASSISQGETQYF	TGTGCCAGTAGTATCTCACAGGGGGAGACCCAGTACTTC
TRBD2	TRBJ2-1	NA	TRBV4-2	CASSQKRGGYNEQFF	TGTGCCAGCAGCCAGAAGCGGGGGGGGTACAATGAGCAGTTCTTC
NA	TRBJ1-4	NA	TRBV2	CASSPESTNEKLFF	TGTGCCAGCTCTCCGGAGTCCACTAATGAAAAACTGTTTTTT
TRBD2	TRBJ2-5	few	TRBV4-1	CASSQDPPAGATQETQYF	TGCGCCAGCAGCCAAGATCCACCAGCGGGGGCCACTCAAGAGACCCAGTACTTC
NA	TRBJ2-6	NA	TRBV7-3	CASSFDAGANVLTF	TGTGCCAGCAGCTTTGATGCTGGGGCCAACGTCCTGACTTTC
NA	TRBJ2-3	few	TRBV7-2	CASSLERWAGTQYF	TGTGCCAGCAGCTTAGAGCGTTGGGCAGGGACGCAGTATTTT
TRBD1	TRBJ1-6	NA	TRBV5-1	CASSRDSNNSPLHF	TGCGCCAGCAGTCGGGACAGCAATAATTCACCCCTCCACTTT
TRBD2	TRBJ2-5	few	TRBV19	CASSPAAGGQETQYF	TGTGCCAGTAGTCCCGCAGCGGGGGGTCAAGAGACCCAGTACTTC
TRBD2	TRBJ2-3	NA	TRBV6-2/TRBV6-3	CASSSGLALTDTQYF	TGTGCCAGCAGTTCCGGACTAGCCCTCACAGATACGCAGTATTTT
NA	TRBJ2-3	NA	TRBV6-1	CASSEWERVSTDTQYF	TGTGCCAGCAGTGAATGGGAGCGCGTGAGCACAGATACGCAGTATTTT
NA	TRBJ1-2	few	TRBV7-8	CASSPITGKTGYTF	TGTGCCAGCAGCCCCATCACGGGGAAAACGGGCTACACCTTC
TRBD2	TRBJ2-1	NA	TRBV3-1	CASSRLAGKSSYNEQFF	TGTGCCAGCAGCCGACTAGCGGGGAAAAGCTCCTACAATGAGCAGTTCTTC
TRBD2	TRBJ2-7	few	TRBV7-6	CASSLKGLAGGLVGEQYF	TGTGCCAGCAGCTTAAAGGGACTAGCGGGGGGCCTGGTGGGAGAGCAGTACTTC
TRBD1	TRBJ2-4	NA	TRBV6-5	CASSYSGQQNIQYF	TGTGCCAGCAGTTACTCGGGACAGCAAAACATTCAGTACTTC
TRBD1	TRBJ2-2	few	TRBV5-1	CASSLTGEAGELFF	TGCGCCAGCAGCTTGACAGGGGAAGCCGGGGAGCTGTTTTTT
NA	TRBJ1-5	NA	TRBV10-3	CAISEKGVSNQPQHF	TGTGCCATCAGTGAGAAGGGGGTTAGCAATCAGCCCCAGCATTTT
TRBD1	TRBJ2-7	NA	TRBV11-2	CASSLIRGGLATGQYF	TGTGCCAGCAGCTTAATTAGAGGGGGCCTGGCAACTGGGCAGTACTTC
NA	TRBJ1-2	NA	TRBV2	CASRGREGGYTF	TGTGCCAGCAGAGGCAGGGAGGGCGGCTACACCTTC
TRBD1	TRBJ2-1	few	TRBV24-1	CATSDLPETGGLNEQFF	TGTGCCACCAGTGATTTACCGGAGACAGGGGGACTCAATGAGCAGTTCTTC
TRBD1	TRBJ2-7	NA	TRBV12-3/TRBV12-4	CASSLARGPTYEQYF	TGTGCCAGCAGTCTAGCCAGGGGGCCTACCTACGAGCAGTACTTC
TRBD2	TRBJ2-3	few	TRBV5-1	CASSLGRSGGASTDTQYF	TGCGCCAGCAGCTTGGGGAGAAGCGGGGGTGCTAGCACAGATACGCAGTATTTT
NA	TRBJ2-2	few	TRBV12-5	CASGLGHSTGELFF	TGTGCTAGTGGTTTAGGCCATTCCACCGGGGAGCTGTTTTTT
NA	TRBJ1-3	NA	TRBV7-9	CASSLSDRGNTIYF	TGTGCCAGCAGCTTATCTGATCGAGGAAACACCATATATTTT
NA	TRBJ1-6	many	TRBV5-1	CASSHGSNRRPHSPLHF	TGCGCCAGCAGCCATGGGAGCAACAGGCGCCCTCATTCACCCCTCCACTTT
NA	TRBJ2-3	NA	TRBV7-9	CASSRQAFTDTQYF	TGTGCCAGCAGCCGACAGGCTTTCACAGATACGCAGTATTTT
NA	TRBJ1-1	few	TRBV9	CASSVAGLNTEAFF	TGTGCCAGCAGCGTAGCGGGGTTGAACACTGAAGCTTTCTTT
NA	TRBJ2-2	few	TRBV3-1	CASSQGNQLNTGELFF	TGTGCCAGCAGCCAGGGGAACCAGCTTAACACCGGGGAGCTGTTTTTT
NA	TRBJ2-3	few	TRBV20-1	CSARRRDTQYF	TGCAGTGCTCGTAGAAGGGATACGCAGTATTTT
TRBD2	TRBJ2-1	NA	TRBV5-4	CASSPLAGGPNEQFF	TGTGCCAGCAGCCCACTAGCGGGGGGGCCAAATGAGCAGTTCTTC
NA	TRBJ1-1	few	TRBV19	CASSRHLNTEAFF	TGTGCCAGTAGTAGGCACCTGAACACTGAAGCTTTCTTT
NA	TRBJ1-2	few	TRBV28	CASSPPGQSFVINYGYTF	TGTGCCAGCAGTCCGCCGGGACAATCTTTTGTGATTAACTACGGCTACACCTTC
NA	TRBJ1-2	NA	TRBV5-4	CASSSGHVNGYTF	TGTGCCAGCAGCTCGGGACACGTCAATGGCTACACCTTC
NA	TRBJ2-6	many	TRBV4-2	CASSQDELAAGANVLTF	TGTGCCAGCAGCCAAGACGAGCTGGCAGCAGGGGCCAACGTCCTGACTTTC
NA	TRBJ2-5	NA	TRBV7-6	CASSSGAWETQYF	TGTGCCAGCAGCTCGGGGGCCTGGGAGACCCAGTACTTC
NA	TRBJ1-2	NA	TRBV20-1	CSARDLAEIYGYTF	TGCAGTGCTAGAGATCTTGCGGAGATCTATGGCTACACCTTC
NA	TRBJ2-7	many	TRBV7-2	CASSLGGSASYEQYF	TGTGCCAGCAGCCTTGGGGGTAGCGCGTCCTACGAGCAGTACTTC
NA	TRBJ1-5	NA	TRBV2	CASTDSGRNQPQHF	TGTGCCAGCACGGACTCAGGACGCAATCAGCCCCAGCATTTT
NA	TRBJ1-1	NA	TRBV7-2	CASSFNTGNTEAFF	TGTGCCAGCAGCTTTAATACAGGTAACACTGAAGCTTTCTTT
NA	TRBJ1-1	few	TRBV12-3/TRBV12-4	CASSLASGTNTEAFF	TGTGCCAGCAGTTTGGCCTCCGGAACTAACACTGAAGCTTTCTTT
TRBD2	TRBJ2-1	few	TRBV7-2	CASKPSGGAYNEQFF	TGTGCCAGCAAACCCAGCGGGGGGGCTTACAATGAGCAGTTCTTC
NA	TRBJ2-5	NA	TRBV7-9	CASSGWGSYQETQYF	TGTGCCAGCAGCGGGTGGGGTTCCTACCAAGAGACCCAGTACTTC
NA	TRBJ2-1	few	TRBV7-9	CASSLVGGQPYNEQFF	TGTGCCAGCAGCTTAGTGGGGGGACAGCCTTACAATGAGCAGTTCTTC
NA	TRBJ2-3	NA	TRBV9	CASSVGSEDTQYF	TGTGCCAGCAGCGTAGGCTCAGAAGATACGCAGTATTTT
NA	TRBJ2-3	many	TRBV20-1	CSAPPGGSSTDTQYF	TGCAGTGCCCCCCCTGGGGGATCTTCGACAGATACGCAGTATTTT
TRBD2	TRBJ2-1	NA	TRBV6-6	CASSYSGSGGGNEQFF	TGTGCCAGCAGTTACTCGGGGAGCGGGGGTGGGAATGAGCAGTTCTTC